These 26 T cell receptor beta chains were all obtained from the same sample, sequenced in a study of PD-1 blockade in classical Hodgkin lymphoma. Brentuximab vedotin exposure varied, and every patient relapsed after autologous stem cell transplantation. TCRdb's copy holds only in-frame clones and misses some; the assay was immunoSEQ multiplex PCR. The data show 25,000 to 35,000 clones, roughly two thirds seen once. Source: peripheral blood mononuclear cells (PBMCs), taken before the second cycle of nivolumab. The receptors here all came from a human donor with classical Hodgkin lymphoma.

By its share, this clone is medium-sized. The gene calls are TRBV7-3 and TRBJ2-3; the D is unclear. The CDR3 is 16 amino acids. The germline CDR1 and CDR2 sequences are SGHTA and FQGTGA. Trimming took 0 bases from V and 2 from J, leaving 12 bases between them. This CDR3 reads CASSLTFRPTTDTQYF. The CDR3 nucleotides are TGTGCCAGCAGCTTAACGTTCCGGCCTACCACAGATACGCAGTATTTT.

The chain recombines TRBV7-3 with TRBJ2-1; possibly TRBD1 for D (5 bases). V lost 5 bases, J lost 2 bases, and 16 bases lay in between. The CDR3 is 16 amino acids. CDR1 is SGHTA, CDR2 FQGTGA, per germline. The CDR3 spells CASSPRGRGTYNEQFF. CDR3 sequence (DNA): TGTGCCAGCAGCCCTAGGGGAAGGGGTACCTACAATGAGCAGTTCTTC.

V usage is TRBV6-5 and J usage is TRBJ2-3; D possibly corresponds to TRBD1 (6 bases). V shed 6 bases and J shed 4 bases, with 14 bases lying between them. The CDR3 has 14 residues. Germline CDR1 and CDR2: MNHEY and SVGAGI. CDR3 amino acids: CASRPMDSSDTQYF. The CDR3 DNA reads as TGTGCCAGCAGGCCAATGGACAGCTCAGATACGCAGTATTTT.

In its sample, this clone is large (0.1 to 1%). The chain employs TRBV6-6 and TRBJ2-1; D possibly corresponds to TRBD1 (6 bases). Trimming removed 7 bases from V and 6 bases from J, with 10 bases in between. The V gene's germline CDR1 is MNHNY and CDR2 SVGAGI (reference sequence). CDR3 length: 12 amino acids. Written as DNA, the CDR3 is TGTGCCAGCATTACAGGGAGCAATGAGCAGTTCTTC. This codes for CASITGSNEQFF.

This clone was counted at least ten times. This chain uses TRBV29-1 with TRBJ2-5; possibly TRBD1 or TRBD2 for D (5 bases each). With 0 bases removed from V and 5 bases from J, the gap between germline ends came to 16 bases. CDR1 is SQVTM and CDR2 is ANQGSEA in the germline V gene. The CDR3 consists of 15 residues. The CDR3 sequence is CSVEDREGARETQYF. CDR3 coding DNA: TGCAGCGTTGAAGATCGGGAAGGGGCTAGGGAGACCCAGTACTTC.

This chain uses TRBV28 with TRBJ2-7; 8 bases map to TRBD2. Germline V gene data show CDR1 as MDHEN and CDR2 as SYDVKM. This CDR3 is built from 17 residues. The trim removed 8 bases at V and 0 bases at J, leaving 15 bases unmatched. CDR3 in amino acids: CASRPTSDGRGSYEQYV. The CDR3 DNA is TGTGCCAGCCGCCCGACTAGCGACGGGCGGGGCTCCTACGAGCAGTACGTC.

This chain connects TRBV6-5 to TRBJ2-1; D may be TRBD2 (6 bases). V was cut by 2 bases and J by 2 bases, with 10 bases left in between. This CDR3 has 15 residues. From germline, CDR1 is MNHEY and CDR2 SVGAGI. CDR3 amino acids: CASSYETGAYNEQFF. The CDR3 DNA follows: TGTGCCAGCAGTTACGAGACGGGGGCCTACAATGAGCAGTTCTTC.

The chain is built from TRBV4-1 and TRBJ2-1; a possible D gene is TRBD2 (6 bases). V gave up 3 bases and J gave up 7 bases, with 13 bases separating them. The CDR3 consists of 14 residues. Germline values: CDR1 MGHRA, CDR2 YSYEKL. The chain's CDR3 is CASSQPGRGNEQFF. DNA for the CDR3: TGCGCCAGCAGCCAGCCGGGACGGGGGAATGAGCAGTTCTTC.

The V call is TRBV19, the J call TRBJ2-5; 11 bases are shared with TRBD2. This CDR3 comprises 16 residues. V was pared by 4 bases and J by 1 base, with 5 bases of the junction left unmatched. Germline values: CDR1 LNHDA, CDR2 SQIVND (reference sequence). CDR3 amino acids: CASSKGLADLQETQYF. The CDR3 DNA reads as TGTGCCAGTAGTAAGGGACTAGCGGACCTCCAAGAGACCCAGTACTTC.

This chain joins TRBV7-2 and TRBJ2-5; 11 nucleotides align to TRBD2. From germline, CDR1 is SGHTA and CDR2 FQGNSA. V was pared by 5 bases and J by 10 bases, with 15 bases of the junction left unmatched. The length of the CDR3 is 16 residues. CDR3 coding DNA: TGTGCCAGCAGCCACATAGCGGGGGGGCGGGCGGTAGGCCAGTACTTC. It encodes CASSHIAGGRAVGQYF.

The chain couples TRBV6-1 to TRBJ2-7, with D maybe TRBD2 (5 bases). The germline V gene has CDR1 MNHNS and CDR2 SASEGT. This CDR3 region has 13 residues. V was trimmed by 5 bases and J by 3 bases, leaving 11 bases between them. CDR3 DNA: TGTGCCAGCAGTCGGGGATCCTTCTACGAGCAGTACTTC. Encoded protein: CASSRGSFYEQYF.

This chain uses TRBV27 with TRBJ2-2; tentative D call: TRBD2 (6 bases). V dropped 3 bases and J dropped 6 bases, with 14 bases sitting between them. CDR3 length equals 15 residues. CDR1 and CDR2 from the germline V gene are MNHEY and SMNVEV (reference sequence). For the CDR3, the DNA is TGTGCCAGCAGTTTCCGCGCGGGGCGGCCCGGGGAGCTGTTTTTT. It specifies CASSFRAGRPGELFF.

The chain links TRBV5-4 to TRBJ2-5; the match to TRBD2 covers 7 bases. The junction had 8 bases not matched to a gene; V was cut back by 4 bases and J by 2 bases. CDR3 size: 15 residues. Germline loops: CDR1 SGHNT, CDR2 YYREEE (reference sequence). Written as DNA, the CDR3 is TGTGCCAGCAGCGGCATGGGAGCGGGGCAAGAGACCCAGTACTTC. This codes for CASSGMGAGQETQYF.

This rearrangement joins TRBV11-2 to TRBJ1-2; D is unclear. The CDR3 extends over 13 amino acids. Germline CDR1 and CDR2: SGHAT and FQNNGV. V was pared by 5 bases and J by 1 base, with 8 bases between. The CDR3 loop is CASSTGINYGYTF. The CDR3 DNA reads TGTGCCAGCAGCACCGGGATTAACTATGGCTACACCTTC.

By share, this clone counts as medium-sized (0.01 to 0.1%). This chain joins TRBV7-3 and TRBJ1-2; 9 bases line up with TRBD1. The CDR3 sequence is 13 residues long. V lost 3 bases, J lost 8 bases, and 4 bases stayed unmatched. The V gene's germline CDR1 is SGHTA and CDR2 FQGTGA. CDR3 coding DNA: TGTGCCAGCAGCTTGAACAGGGGGCTCGGCTACACCTTC. Translation gives CASSLNRGLGYTF. The full variable domain, with the rest looked up from reference TRBV7-3 and TRBJ1-2, is GAGVSQTPSNKVTEKGKYVELRCDPISGHTALYWYRQSLGQGPEFLIYFQGTGAADDSGLPNDRFFAVRPEGSVSTLKIQRTERGDSAVYLCASSLNRGLGYTFGSGTRLTVV.

The genes are TRBV5-1 and TRBJ2-7; 11 nucleotides match TRBD1. The CDR3 has 15 residues. Germline assignment: CDR1 SGHRS and CDR2 YFSETQ. J was trimmed by 7 bases and V by 4 bases; bases with no gene match: 10. The CDR3 region has the DNA TGCGCCAGCAGCGGCAGTGGACAGGGGGCTAATGAGCAGTACTTC. It is translated as CASSGSGQGANEQYF.

The chain has TRBV7-8 and TRBJ2-2; D gene unclear. V lost 3 bases, J lost 1 base, and 12 bases lay in between. The germline V gene has CDR1 SGHVS and CDR2 FQNEAQ. CDR3 size: 16 residues. The CDR3 region has the DNA TGTGCCAGCAGCTTCACGCGACCAGAGAACACCGGGGAGCTGTTTTTT. Translation: CASSFTRPENTGELFF. The entire variable domain, with the rest obtained from reference TRBV7-8 and TRBJ2-2, is as follows: GAGVSQSPRYKVAKRGQDVALRCDPISGHVSLFWYQQALGQGPEFLTYFQNEAQLDKSGLPSDRFFAERPEGSVSTLKIQRTQQEDSAVYLCASSFTRPENTGELFFGEGSRLTVL.

The gene calls are TRBV5-5 and TRBJ1-4, with 9 bases aligning to TRBD1. CDR3 size: 15 residues. V lost 4 bases, J lost 8 bases, and 9 bases stayed unmatched. Germline CDR1 and CDR2: SGHKS and YYEKEE (reference sequence). CDR3 amino acids: CASSMLTGGNEKLFF. DNA for the CDR3: TGTGCCAGCAGCATGTTGACAGGGGGAAACGAAAAACTGTTTTTT. Full variable domain (outside the CDR3, taken from reference TRBV5-5 and TRBJ1-4): DAGVTQSPTHLIKTRGQQVTLRCSPISGHKSVSWYQQVLGQGPQFIFQYYEKEERGRGNFPDRFSARQFPNYSSELNVNALLLGDSALYLCASSMLTGGNEKLFFGSGTQLSVL.

CDR3: CASSIVPYEQYV. The CDR3, as DNA: TGCGCCAGCAGTATAGTCCCCTACGAGCAGTACGTC. This chain joins TRBV10-2 and TRBJ2-7; D call uncertain. CDR1 is WSHSY, CDR2 SAAADI, per germline. V was trimmed by 5 bases and J by 2 bases, leaving 7 bases between them. This CDR3 is 12 amino acids long.

A note on this clone: Within the sample, other DNA sequences also encode this same CDR3. This chain connects TRBV11-3 to TRBJ2-3; D is perhaps TRBD2 (6 bases). V shed 5 bases and J shed 2 bases, with 11 bases lying between them. This CDR3 is 14 amino acids long. Germline CDR1 SGHNT, CDR2 YENEEA. As DNA, the CDR3 is TGTGCCAGCAGCCAGGGAGGCTCCACAGATACGCAGTATTTT. Translated: CASSQGGSTDTQYF.

V and J are TRBV18 and TRBJ2-1, with D perhaps matching TRBD2 (5 bases). Germline CDR1 reads KGHSH; CDR2 reads LQKENI. The length of the CDR3 is 14 residues. V was shortened by 3 bases and J by 6 bases, with 12 bases between the two germline ends. CDR3 sequence (DNA): TGTGCCAGCTCACCGGATGAGGGATCCAATGAGCAGTTCTTC. It translates to CASSPDEGSNEQFF.

This clone has just a few counts. The chain recombines TRBV2 with TRBJ1-2; D uncertain. CDR3 length: 10 residues. The germline CDR1 and CDR2 sequences are SNHLY and FYNNEI. V lost 5 bases, J lost 6 bases, and 4 bases lay in between. CDR3 sequence: CASSPDGYTF. As DNA, the CDR3 is TGTGCCAGCAGTCCAGATGGCTACACCTTC.

This rearrangement joins TRBV19 to TRBJ2-1, with 10 bases lining up with TRBD2. The J segment lost 9 bases and the V segment lost 2 bases, leaving 10 bases of the junction unmatched. This CDR3 spans 16 amino acids. Germline V gene lookup returns CDR1 LNHDA and CDR2 SQIVND (reference sequence). CDR3 sequence: CASSILPSGGGGEQFF. CDR3 nucleotide sequence: TGTGCCAGTAGTATACTCCCTAGCGGGGGAGGCGGTGAGCAGTTCTTC.

V gene TRBV6-6 combines with J gene TRBJ2-7, with D perhaps TRBD2 (5 bases). The V end was cut by 4 bases, the J end by 0 bases, with 7 bases between. The CDR3 totals 13 residues. Germline CDR1 is MNHNY and CDR2 is SVGAGI (reference sequence). The CDR3 DNA follows: TGTGCCAGCAGTTCCGACTACTCCTACGAGCAGTACTTC. Protein sequence: CASSSDYSYEQYF.

J is TRBJ2-5 and V is TRBV18; 8 bases agree with TRBD2. The V and J ends lost 0 bases and 3 bases, in that order; junction bases with no gene match: 6. The germline V gene encodes CDR1 KGHSH and CDR2 LQKENI. There are 16 residues in the CDR3. The CDR3 region is CASSPPSSGGKETQYF. CDR3 in DNA: TGTGCCAGCTCACCACCGTCAAGCGGGGGTAAAGAGACCCAGTACTTC.

The chain couples TRBV4-3 to TRBJ1-6; 7 positions agree with TRBD1. Germline trimming cut 4 bases from V and 4 bases from J; bases unmatched to any gene: 7. Per the germline V gene, CDR1 is LGHNA and CDR2 is YSLEER. The CDR3 loop spans 16 amino acids. The DNA of the CDR3 is TGCGCCAGCAGCCTGTCCCGGGACAGTTATAATTCACCCCTCCACTTT. It specifies CASSLSRDSYNSPLHF.